This T cell receptor (beta chain) emerged from a study of T cell repertoires in cytomegalovirus infection. Across the whole study: Public TCR beta signatures provided an indication of both CMV infection and a matching HLA type.

Trimming took 7 bases from V and 6 from J, leaving 21 bases between them. The CDR3 covers 15 residues. The table lists this clonotype with a few counts. MiXCR was run by TCRdb on the reads, yielding one entry per CDR3 protein. The table has about 320,000 distinct CDR3 sequences, more than 8% seen once. The specimen was PBMCs. The receptor was derived from a human donor in good health (CMV status not recorded). Some clones in this sample may be carry-over from other donors' samples. This chain connects TRBV12-3 or TRBV12-4 to TRBJ1-1; the D is unclear. The CDR3: CASITTGEKGAEAFF. CDR3 nucleotides: TGTGCCAGCATCACCACCGGAGAAAAGGGAGCTGAAGCTTTCTTT.